This T cell receptor (beta chain) is drawn from a study of CD8+CD57+ T cells in acquired aplastic anemia. Study as a whole: Average DNA yield from sorted CD4+ and CD8+ cells was approximately 3 ug.

Previously, flow cytometry had revealed CD8+CD57+ cell expansion in the patients chosen for sequencing. Ten or more counts support this clonotype. It was genomic DNA that served as the template for profiling TCR beta VDJ and CDR3. MiXCR was run by TCRdb on the reads, yielding one entry per CDR3 protein. The data show 150,000 to 200,000 distinct CDR3 sequences, with 45% to 55% seen just once and roughly 1.2% held by the top ten. This CDR3 region has 15 residues. The germline CDR1 and CDR2 sequences are MNHEY and SVGEGT. J lost 0 bases, V lost 7 bases, and 6 bases had no gene match. The source material was sorted CD4+, CD8+, or CD8+CD57+ T cells (not recorded which) from PBMCs. The receptor was derived from a human donor with aplastic anemia. This sequence joins TRBV6-2 or TRBV6-3 and TRBJ1-3, with 7 positions matching TRBD1. The CDR3 DNA reads as TGTGCCAGCACCGCGACAGGGAGCTCTGGAAACACCATATATTTT. Translation: CASTATGSSGNTIYF.